This is a list of T cell receptor beta chains from one sample in a study of blood T cells in healthy people across ages. TCRdb reanalysed the 5' RACE reads using MiXCR and keeps one entry per CDR3 protein. The data hold hundreds of thousands of distinct CDR3 sequences, with 45% to 50% observed a single time. The sequencing input was blood. These receptors were taken from a woman aged 55-69 years in good health. Each CDR3 is given with its conserved first and last residue. The order of the fields is clone size, J gene, V gene, D gene, CDR3 protein, CDR3 DNA. D genes are given only for firm matches. The size field is filled for only some rows; it gives once, few, many or a size class.

abundance: many; j_gene: TRBJ2-3; v_gene: TRBV10-3; d_gene: NA; CDR3aa: CATEEGLTDTQYF; CDR3nt: TGTGCCACCGAGGAGGGCCTCACAGATACGCAGTATTTT
abundance: NA; j_gene: TRBJ1-1; v_gene: TRBV7-2; d_gene: NA; CDR3aa: CASSLIPSLNTEAFF; CDR3nt: TGTGCCAGCAGCTTAATCCCCTCGTTGAACACTGAAGCTTTCTTT
abundance: NA; j_gene: TRBJ2-5; v_gene: TRBV20-1; d_gene: NA; CDR3aa: CSARDQGKEQETQYF; CDR3nt: TGCAGTGCTAGAGATCAGGGAAAGGAGCAAGAGACCCAGTACTTC
abundance: NA; j_gene: TRBJ2-1; v_gene: TRBV5-1; d_gene: TRBD2; CDR3aa: CASSYGLAGGEYNEQFF; CDR3nt: TGCGCCAGCAGTTACGGACTAGCGGGTGGGGAGTACAATGAGCAGTTCTTC
abundance: few; j_gene: TRBJ2-1; v_gene: TRBV6-2/TRBV6-3; d_gene: TRBD1; CDR3aa: CASSYWTGARDEQFF; CDR3nt: TGTGCCAGCAGCTATTGGACAGGGGCTAGGGATGAGCAGTTCTTC
abundance: once; j_gene: TRBJ2-4; v_gene: TRBV7-2; d_gene: NA; CDR3aa: CASSGSHEQYF; CDR3nt: TGTGCCAGCAGCGGGAGCCACGAGCAGTACTTT
abundance: NA; j_gene: TRBJ2-7; v_gene: TRBV7-6; d_gene: NA; CDR3aa: CASSAINYEQYF; CDR3nt: TGTGCCAGCAGCGCCATAAACTACGAGCAGTACTTC
abundance: NA; j_gene: TRBJ1-2; v_gene: TRBV5-6; d_gene: NA; CDR3aa: CASSVQVRTWGYTF; CDR3nt: TGTGCCAGCAGCGTGCAGGTCCGAACTTGGGGCTACACCTTC
abundance: few; j_gene: TRBJ2-3; v_gene: TRBV27; d_gene: TRBD2; CDR3aa: CASSPNGLVGSDTQYF; CDR3nt: TGTGCCAGCAGTCCTAACGGACTAGTCGGTTCCGATACGCAGTATTTT
abundance: few; j_gene: TRBJ1-1; v_gene: TRBV7-2; d_gene: TRBD1; CDR3aa: CASSLGLDRGRTEAFF; CDR3nt: TGTGCCAGCAGCTTAGGCCTTGACAGGGGGCGAACTGAGGCTTTCTTT
abundance: NA; j_gene: TRBJ1-4; v_gene: TRBV7-9; d_gene: NA; CDR3aa: CASSLGQSTNEKLFF; CDR3nt: TGTGCCAGCAGCTTAGGACAGTCAACTAATGAAAAACTGTTTTTT
abundance: NA; j_gene: TRBJ1-6; v_gene: TRBV4-2; d_gene: NA; CDR3aa: CASSQEGRSSYNSPLHF; CDR3nt: TGTGCCAGCAGCCAAGAAGGCAGAAGCTCCTATAATTCACCCCTCCACTTT
abundance: few; j_gene: TRBJ2-7; v_gene: TRBV4-2; d_gene: TRBD2; CDR3aa: CASSQDLAGPREQYF; CDR3nt: TGTGCCAGCAGCCAAGATCTAGCGGGCCCGAGGGAGCAGTACTTC
abundance: NA; j_gene: TRBJ1-6; v_gene: TRBV27; d_gene: NA; CDR3aa: CASSLGLASPLHF; CDR3nt: TGTGCCAGCAGTTTGGGTTTGGCTTCACCCCTCCACTTT
abundance: NA; j_gene: TRBJ1-4; v_gene: TRBV6-5; d_gene: TRBD1; CDR3aa: CASSLTGGHEKLFF; CDR3nt: TGCGCCAGCAGTTTAACAGGGGGCCATGAAAAACTGTTTTTT